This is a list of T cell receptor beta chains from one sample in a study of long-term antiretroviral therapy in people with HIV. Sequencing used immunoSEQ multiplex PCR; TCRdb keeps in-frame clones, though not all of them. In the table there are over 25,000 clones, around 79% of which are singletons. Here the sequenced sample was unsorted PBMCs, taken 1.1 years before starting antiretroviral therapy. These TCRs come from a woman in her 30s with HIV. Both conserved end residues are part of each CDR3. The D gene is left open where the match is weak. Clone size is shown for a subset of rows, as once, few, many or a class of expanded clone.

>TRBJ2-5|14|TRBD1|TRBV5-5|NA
CASSSGGPGGTQYF
TGTGCCAGCAGCTCAGGGGGTCCCGGAGGGACCCAGTACTTC
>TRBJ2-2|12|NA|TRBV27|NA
CASSGQTGELFF
TGTGCCAGCAGTGGACAGACCGGGGAGCTGTTTTTT
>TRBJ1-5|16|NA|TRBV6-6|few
CASSYTPVGASKPQHF
TGTGCCAGCAGTTACACGCCCGTTGGGGCAAGTAAGCCCCAGCATTTT
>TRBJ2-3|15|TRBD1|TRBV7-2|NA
CASSYSGTDTDTQYF
TGTGCCAGCAGCTACTCCGGGACAGACACAGATACGCAGTATTTT
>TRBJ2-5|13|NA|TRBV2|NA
CASSTGQSETQYF
TGTGCCAGCTCTACAGGTCAGTCGGAGACCCAGTACTTC
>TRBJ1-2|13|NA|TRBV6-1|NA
CASSPGTNYGYTF
TGTGCCAGCAGTCCAGGGACTAACTATGGCTACACCTTC
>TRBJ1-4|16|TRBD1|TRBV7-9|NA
CASSFNPGQFYEKLFF
TGTGCCAGCAGTTTTAATCCGGGACAGTTCTATGAAAAACTGTTTTTT
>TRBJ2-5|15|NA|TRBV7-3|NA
CASRTPGPQAETQYF
TGTGCCAGCAGAACTCCCGGGCCTCAAGCAGAGACCCAGTACTTC
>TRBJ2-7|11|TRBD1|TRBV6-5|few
CASSQGAEQYF
TGTGCCAGCAGTCAGGGGGCCGAGCAGTACTTC
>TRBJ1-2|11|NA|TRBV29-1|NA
CSVAYRYGYTF
TGCAGCGTTGCGTACCGCTATGGCTACACCTTC
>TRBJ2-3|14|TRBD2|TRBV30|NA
CAWSVKPGEGPLYF
TGTGCCTGGAGTGTAAAACCCGGGGAGGGCCCCCTGTATTTT
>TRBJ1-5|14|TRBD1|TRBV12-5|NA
CASGLGQGTQPQHF
TGTGCTAGTGGTTTGGGACAGGGGACGCAGCCCCAGCATTTT
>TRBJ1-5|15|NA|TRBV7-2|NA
CASSHGQIKNQPQHF
TGTGCCAGCAGCCACGGACAGATCAAGAATCAGCCCCAGCATTTT
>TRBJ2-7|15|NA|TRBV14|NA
CASSTRQVGQYEQYF
TGTGCCAGCAGCACCCGCCAGGTCGGGCAATACGAGCAGTACTTC
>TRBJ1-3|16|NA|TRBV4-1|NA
CASSQPRQDSGNTIYF
TGCGCCAGCAGCCAACCCAGACAGGACTCTGGAAACACCATATATTTT
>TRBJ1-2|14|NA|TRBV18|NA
CASSPGLTGNGYTF
TGTGCCAGCTCACCAGGACTGACGGGTAATGGCTACACCTTC
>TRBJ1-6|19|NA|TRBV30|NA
CAWSVRAYMTAGRHSPLHF
TGTGCCTGGAGTGTACGCGCCTATATGACGGCCGGAAGGCATTCACCCCTCCACTTT
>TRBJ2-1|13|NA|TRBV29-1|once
CSVGGTLYNEQFF
TGCAGCGTGGGGGGTACATTATACAATGAGCAGTTCTTC
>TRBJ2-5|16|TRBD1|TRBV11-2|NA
CASSLGIGTGEETQYF
TGTGCCAGCAGCTTAGGAATTGGGACAGGGGAAGAGACCCAGTACTTC
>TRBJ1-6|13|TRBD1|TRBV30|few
CAWSVLTGTPLHF
TGTGCCTGGAGTGTACTGACAGGGACACCCCTCCACTTT
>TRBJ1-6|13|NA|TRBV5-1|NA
CASSHGDNSPLHF
TGCGCCAGCAGCCATGGAGATAATTCACCCCTCCACTTT
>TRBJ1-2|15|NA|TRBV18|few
CASSLMDGLVDGYTF
TGTGCCAGCTCACTGATGGACGGTCTCGTGGATGGCTACACCTTC
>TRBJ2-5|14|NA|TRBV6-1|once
CASSQRGNEETQYF
TGTGCCAGCAGTCAAAGAGGGAATGAAGAGACCCAGTACTTC
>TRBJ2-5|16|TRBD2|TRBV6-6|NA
CASRVSGGGAWETQYF
TGTGCCAGCAGGGTATCTGGCGGGGGGGCGTGGGAGACCCAGTACTTC
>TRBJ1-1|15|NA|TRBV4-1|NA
CASSQGRGMNTEAFF
TGCGCCAGCAGCCAAGGGAGAGGAATGAACACTGAAGCTTTCTTT
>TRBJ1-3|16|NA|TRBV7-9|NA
CASSLVGASLGNTIYF
TGTGCCAGCAGCTTAGTTGGGGCCTCACTCGGAAACACCATATATTTT
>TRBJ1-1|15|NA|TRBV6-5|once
CAAKGSGAGNTEAFF
TGTGCCGCAAAGGGGTCCGGGGCTGGAAACACTGAAGCTTTCTTT
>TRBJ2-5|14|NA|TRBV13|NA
CASSFFLREETQYF
TGTGCCAGCAGCTTTTTCCTCAGAGAAGAGACCCAGTACTTC
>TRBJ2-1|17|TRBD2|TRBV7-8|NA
CASSLEVISGGYNEQFF
TGTGCCAGCAGCTTAGAAGTGATTAGCGGGGGGTACAATGAGCAGTTCTTC
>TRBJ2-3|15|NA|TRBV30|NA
CAWGRGSLLTDTQYF
TGTGCCTGGGGGAGGGGGTCCCTCCTCACAGATACGCAGTATTTT
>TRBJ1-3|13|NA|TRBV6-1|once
CASSEQKGNTIYF
TGTGCCAGCAGTGAACAAAAGGGAAACACCATATATTTT
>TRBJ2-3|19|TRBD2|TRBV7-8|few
CASSLARLGLAGGTDTQYF
TGTGCCAGCAGCTTAGCCCGCCTGGGACTAGCGGGGGGTACAGATACGCAGTATTTT
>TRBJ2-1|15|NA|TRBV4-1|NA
CASSQPGGAYNEQFF
TGCGCCAGCAGCCAACCCGGGGGAGCCTACAATGAGCAGTTCTTC
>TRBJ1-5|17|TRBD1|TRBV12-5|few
CASGATRDRGLHQPQHF
TGTGCTAGTGGTGCCACCCGGGACAGGGGGTTACATCAGCCCCAGCATTTT
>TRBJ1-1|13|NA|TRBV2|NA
CASRTGQITEAFF
TGTGCCAGCCGCACGGGACAAATCACTGAAGCTTTCTTT
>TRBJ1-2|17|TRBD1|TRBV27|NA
CASSLRAGTARSYGYTF
TGTGCCAGCAGTTTAAGGGCCGGGACAGCCCGGTCATATGGCTACACCTTC
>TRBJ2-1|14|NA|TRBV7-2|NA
CASSLGGGGNEQFF
TGTGCCAGCAGCTTGGGAGGAGGGGGGAATGAGCAGTTCTTC
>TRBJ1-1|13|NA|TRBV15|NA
CATSRGGDTEAFF
TGTGCCACCAGCAGAGGCGGGGACACTGAAGCTTTCTTT
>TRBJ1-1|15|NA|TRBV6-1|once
CASSVAGLSGSEAFF
TGTGCCAGCAGTGTCGCTGGTCTGAGTGGGTCCGAAGCTTTCTTT
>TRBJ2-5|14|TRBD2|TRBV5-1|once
CASRPPGGQETQYF
TGCGCCAGCCGCCCCCCGGGGGGCCAAGAGACCCAGTACTTC
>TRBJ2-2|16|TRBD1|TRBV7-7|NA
CASSLLRQGNTGELFF
TGTGCCAGCAGCTTACTGAGACAGGGGAACACCGGGGAGCTGTTTTTT
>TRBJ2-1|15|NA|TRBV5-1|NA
CASSLGDTNYNEQFF
TGCGCCAGCAGCTTGGGGGACACCAACTACAATGAGCAGTTCTTC
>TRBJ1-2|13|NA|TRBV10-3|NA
CAISSENRYGYTF
TGTGCCATCAGTTCAGAAAATCGTTATGGCTACACCTTC
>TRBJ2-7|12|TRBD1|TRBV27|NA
CASSRQGYEQYF
TGTGCCAGCAGCCGACAGGGGTACGAGCAGTACTTC
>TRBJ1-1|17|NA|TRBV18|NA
CASSPQRGDAGRGWAFF
TGTGCCAGCTCACCACAGCGGGGCGATGCGGGCCGAGGTTGGGCTTTCTTT